The T cell receptor beta chain described here comes from a study of cytomegalovirus exposure and HLA in healthy donors. This clone counts as medium-sized. The antigen is undetermined. PCR was performed using 60 Vbeta and 13 Jbeta primers. Using immunoSEQ multiplex PCR, the repertoire was profiled, and TCRdb retains in-frame clones only, with some absent. The sample records about 130,000 clones, 70% to 85% being singletons. Findings and caveats of the study: As a later analysis revealed, the rate of TCR association differed by HLA locus, with DRB1 most and HLA-C fewest. Common viral pathogens seemed, in a later analysis, to connect with several of the most significant clusters.

The V end lost 6 bases, the J end lost 0 bases, and 11 bases lay between the germline ends. Germline V gene data show CDR1 as MNHEY and CDR2 as SVGAGI. This CDR3 is 14 amino acids long. This sequence originates from a man in his fifties in good health and CMV-seronegative. Material: PBMCs. The V and J genes are TRBV6-5 and TRBJ1-1, with TRBD1 as a possible D gene (6 bases). The CDR3 reads CASSRTGLNTEAFF. CDR3 DNA: TGTGCCAGCAGCCGAACAGGGCTGAACACTGAAGCTTTCTTT.